This T cell receptor beta chain was retrieved from a study of T cell repertoires in cytomegalovirus infection. Overall study context: It was the public TCR beta signatures that indicated both CMV infection and matching HLA type.

The CDR3 covers 15 residues. Trimming cost V 0 bases and J 1 base, with 10 bases left between them. Germline lookup yields CDR1 SGHRS and CDR2 YFSETQ. Broader study findings: HLA-C-restricted CMV-specific TCR beta clonotypes were dominant in the ex vivo response. CMV carriers with the relevant HLA were identified by cumulative public TCR beta family frequency.

Notes on this clonotype: The antigen is undetermined.

TCRdb independently ran MiXCR on the reads; one entry per CDR3 protein. The repertoire has some 130,000 distinct CDR3 sequences, about 24% of them found once; the top ten carry 34%. The sample was PBMCs, sequenced either directly or after in vitro stimulation (not recorded which). The receptor was derived from a human donor in good health (CMV status not recorded). Some clones in this sample may be carry-over from other donors' samples. The chain links TRBV5-1 to TRBJ1-1, with unresolved D. Here the CDR3 reads CASSLGWARNTEAFF. DNA for the CDR3: TGCGCCAGCAGCTTGGGCTGGGCCCGGAACACTGAAGCTTTCTTT.